A selection of T cell receptor beta chains follows, all from one sample in a study of technical replicates of blood from four donors. Sequencing used immunoSEQ multiplex PCR; TCRdb keeps in-frame clones, though not all of them. Of roughly 76,000 clones detected, approximately 83% appear once; the ten largest clones hold approximately 5%. Sequenced sample: PBMCs. The origin of the receptors is a human donor in good health. Some clones in this sample may be carry-over from other donors' samples. The CDR3 runs from the conserved cysteine through the conserved F or W. Fields, in order: clone size, J gene, V gene, D gene, CDR3 protein, CDR3 DNA. The D gene is left open where the match is weak. Size tells how often a clone was seen (once, few, many) or the class of an expanded clone, and some rows leave it out.

clone size: .
J gene: TRBJ1-6
V gene: TRBV7-9
D gene: .
CDR3 protein: CASSLAADSPLHF
CDR3 DNA: TGTGCCAGCAGTTTAGCGGCGGATTCACCCCTCCACTTT

clone size: .
J gene: TRBJ1-5
V gene: TRBV19
D gene: .
CDR3 protein: CASMVAGVGQPQHF
CDR3 DNA: TGTGCCAGTATGGTCGCAGGGGTGGGACAGCCCCAGCATTTT

clone size: .
J gene: TRBJ2-7
V gene: TRBV7-2
D gene: .
CDR3 protein: CASSQGPRLGEQYF
CDR3 DNA: TGTGCCAGCTCCCAGGGCCCCCGGCTGGGTGAGCAGTACTTC

clone size: .
J gene: TRBJ2-7
V gene: TRBV28
D gene: TRBD1
CDR3 protein: CASTPGQGTSYEQYF
CDR3 DNA: TGTGCCAGTACTCCGGGACAGGGAACCTCCTACGAGCAGTACTTC

clone size: .
J gene: TRBJ1-3
V gene: TRBV30
D gene: .
CDR3 protein: CAWSPMLSSGNTIYF
CDR3 DNA: TGTGCCTGGAGCCCCATGTTGAGTTCTGGAAACACCATATATTTT

clone size: once
J gene: TRBJ2-7
V gene: TRBV7-9
D gene: TRBD2
CDR3 protein: CASSLVASGNEQYF
CDR3 DNA: TGTGCCAGCAGCTTAGTCGCGAGCGGGAACGAGCAGTACTTC

clone size: .
J gene: TRBJ2-7
V gene: TRBV19
D gene: TRBD1
CDR3 protein: CASNQGDRAEQYF
CDR3 DNA: TGTGCCAGTAACCAAGGTGACAGGGCCGAGCAGTACTTC

clone size: .
J gene: TRBJ2-5
V gene: TRBV4-2
D gene: TRBD2
CDR3 protein: CASSQFGGTRAQETQYF
CDR3 DNA: TGTGCCAGCAGCCAATTCGGCGGGACTAGGGCACAAGAGACCCAGTACTTC

clone size: .
J gene: TRBJ2-5
V gene: TRBV6-1
D gene: .
CDR3 protein: CASSFQGQEETQYF
CDR3 DNA: TGTGCCAGCAGTTTTCAGGGGCAGGAAGAGACCCAGTACTTC

clone size: .
J gene: TRBJ2-7
V gene: TRBV11-3
D gene: TRBD2
CDR3 protein: CASSLGGSRDEQYF
CDR3 DNA: TGTGCCAGCAGCTTAGGCGGGAGTCGCGACGAGCAGTACTTC

clone size: .
J gene: TRBJ1-2
V gene: TRBV5-6
D gene: TRBD1
CDR3 protein: CASSWRDRASGYTF
CDR3 DNA: TGTGCCAGCAGCTGGCGGGACAGGGCTAGTGGCTACACCTTC

clone size: .
J gene: TRBJ2-1
V gene: TRBV11-1
D gene: TRBD2
CDR3 protein: CASSPPRTSGPGQFF
CDR3 DNA: TGTGCCAGCAGCCCACCTCGGACTAGCGGCCCCGGGCAGTTCTTC

clone size: .
J gene: TRBJ2-2
V gene: TRBV19
D gene: .
CDR3 protein: CASSMGRLLRGSGELFF
CDR3 DNA: TGTGCCAGTAGTATGGGCCGCCTCCTACGTGGTTCCGGGGAGCTGTTTTTT

clone size: .
J gene: TRBJ1-3
V gene: TRBV7-2
D gene: .
CDR3 protein: CASSSDRRNSGNTIYF
CDR3 DNA: TGTGCCAGCAGCTCAGACAGGCGAAACTCTGGAAACACCATATATTTT

clone size: .
J gene: TRBJ1-4
V gene: TRBV20-1
D gene: TRBD1
CDR3 protein: CSARTGRKLFF
CDR3 DNA: TGCAGTGCGAGGACAGGGCGGAAACTGTTTTTT

clone size: .
J gene: TRBJ1-2
V gene: TRBV30
D gene: .
CDR3 protein: CAWSVEGKSGYTF
CDR3 DNA: TGTGCCTGGAGTGTAGAGGGAAAAAGTGGCTACACCTTC

clone size: .
J gene: TRBJ2-7
V gene: TRBV14
D gene: TRBD2
CDR3 protein: CASSQELAGGLYEQYF
CDR3 DNA: TGTGCCAGCAGCCAGGAGCTAGCGGGGGGGCTTTACGAGCAGTACTTC

clone size: .
J gene: TRBJ1-3
V gene: TRBV30
D gene: .
CDR3 protein: CAWIRGGLGIASGNTIYF
CDR3 DNA: TGTGCCTGGATCAGGGGAGGGTTGGGGATCGCTTCTGGAAACACCATATATTTT

clone size: .
J gene: TRBJ2-2
V gene: TRBV9
D gene: TRBD2
CDR3 protein: CASSGTGAGGLGGELFF
CDR3 DNA: TGTGCCAGCAGCGGAACAGGAGCGGGAGGGCTTGGCGGGGAGCTGTTTTTT

clone size: .
J gene: TRBJ1-1
V gene: TRBV19
D gene: .
CDR3 protein: CASALNRDKEAFF
CDR3 DNA: TGTGCCAGTGCCTTAAACAGGGATAAGGAAGCTTTCTTT

clone size: once
J gene: TRBJ1-1
V gene: TRBV19
D gene: .
CDR3 protein: CASSARQNTEAFF
CDR3 DNA: TGTGCCAGTAGTGCGAGACAGAACACTGAAGCTTTCTTT

clone size: .
J gene: TRBJ2-5
V gene: TRBV5-1
D gene: .
CDR3 protein: CASSLALLETQYF
CDR3 DNA: TGCGCCAGCAGCTTGGCCCTGTTGGAGACCCAGTACTTC

clone size: .
J gene: TRBJ2-3
V gene: TRBV7-2
D gene: .
CDR3 protein: CASSRRGSTSTDTQYF
CDR3 DNA: TGTGCCAGCAGCCGACGGGGAAGTACGAGCACAGATACGCAGTATTTT

clone size: .
J gene: TRBJ1-3
V gene: TRBV6-6
D gene: .
CDR3 protein: CASSLGDLSGNTIYF
CDR3 DNA: TGTGCCAGCAGCCTAGGAGACCTCTCTGGAAACACCATATATTTT

clone size: once
J gene: TRBJ2-2
V gene: TRBV7-3
D gene: .
CDR3 protein: CASSPGQNTGELFF
CDR3 DNA: TGTGCCAGCAGCCCAGGGCAAAACACCGGGGAGCTGTTTTTT

clone size: few
J gene: TRBJ1-2
V gene: TRBV28
D gene: .
CDR3 protein: CASSSGAVSYGYTF
CDR3 DNA: TGTGCCAGCAGCTCAGGGGCGGTATCCTATGGCTACACCTTC

clone size: .
J gene: TRBJ2-1
V gene: TRBV11-3
D gene: .
CDR3 protein: CASSTGEREQFF
CDR3 DNA: TGTGCCAGCAGCACCGGAGAAAGAGAGCAGTTCTTC

clone size: .
J gene: TRBJ1-5
V gene: TRBV9
D gene: .
CDR3 protein: CASSRGTNQPQHF
CDR3 DNA: TGTGCCAGCAGCAGGGGGACAAATCAGCCCCAGCATTTT

clone size: once
J gene: TRBJ2-7
V gene: TRBV7-2
D gene: TRBD2
CDR3 protein: CASSAILAGGPNEQYF
CDR3 DNA: TGTGCCAGCAGCGCAATACTAGCGGGAGGGCCCAACGAGCAGTACTTC

clone size: .
J gene: TRBJ1-2
V gene: TRBV29-1
D gene: .
CDR3 protein: CSVEGLGREAYGYTF
CDR3 DNA: TGCAGCGTTGAAGGGTTGGGCAGGGAGGCCTATGGCTACACCTTC

clone size: .
J gene: TRBJ2-1
V gene: TRBV19
D gene: TRBD2
CDR3 protein: CAWSWGGNEQFF
CDR3 DNA: TGTGCCTGGAGCTGGGGAGGGAATGAGCAGTTCTTC

clone size: .
J gene: TRBJ1-1
V gene: TRBV6-6
D gene: .
CDR3 protein: CASSPLAGNTEAFF
CDR3 DNA: TGTGCCAGCAGCCCCCTGGCGGGGAACACTGAAGCTTTCTTT

clone size: .
J gene: TRBJ1-5
V gene: TRBV11-3
D gene: TRBD1
CDR3 protein: CASSEGQGASQPQHF
CDR3 DNA: TGTGCCAGCAGCGAAGGACAGGGGGCGTCTCAGCCCCAGCATTTT

clone size: .
J gene: TRBJ2-2
V gene: TRBV7-9
D gene: .
CDR3 protein: CASSHPVGLTNTGELFF
CDR3 DNA: TGTGCCAGCAGCCACCCCGTAGGACTGACGAACACCGGGGAGCTGTTTTTT

clone size: .
J gene: TRBJ1-4
V gene: TRBV12-5
D gene: TRBD1
CDR3 protein: CASDSQGAGTNEKLFF
CDR3 DNA: TGTGCTAGTGATTCACAGGGGGCAGGAACTAATGAAAAACTGTTTTTT